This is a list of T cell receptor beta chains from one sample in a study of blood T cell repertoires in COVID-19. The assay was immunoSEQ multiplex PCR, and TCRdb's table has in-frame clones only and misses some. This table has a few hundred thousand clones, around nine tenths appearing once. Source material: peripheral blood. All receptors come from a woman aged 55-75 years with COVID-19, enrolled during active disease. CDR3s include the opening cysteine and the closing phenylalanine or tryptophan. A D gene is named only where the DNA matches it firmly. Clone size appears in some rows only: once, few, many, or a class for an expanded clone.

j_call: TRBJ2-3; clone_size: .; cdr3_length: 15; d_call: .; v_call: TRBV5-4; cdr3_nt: TGTGCCAGCAGCAATTCACCTACTAGCACAGATACGCAGTATTTT; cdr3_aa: CASSNSPTSTDTQYF
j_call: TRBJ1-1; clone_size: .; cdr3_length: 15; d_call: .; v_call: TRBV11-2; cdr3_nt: TGTGCCAGCAGCACCCCGAGACACCTGAACACTGAAGCTTTCTTT; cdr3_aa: CASSTPRHLNTEAFF
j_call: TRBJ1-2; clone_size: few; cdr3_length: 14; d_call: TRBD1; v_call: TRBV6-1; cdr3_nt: TGTGCCAGCAGTGATTTGGACAGGGGCGGTGGCTACACCTTC; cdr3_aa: CASSDLDRGGGYTF
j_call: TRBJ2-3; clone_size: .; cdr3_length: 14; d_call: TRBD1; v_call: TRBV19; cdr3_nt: TGTGCCAGTCGAGTGCAGGGGGCTCCAGATACGCAGTATTTT; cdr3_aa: CASRVQGAPDTQYF
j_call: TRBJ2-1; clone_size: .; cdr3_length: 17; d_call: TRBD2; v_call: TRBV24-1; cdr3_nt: TGTGCCACCAGTGATCTCCAAGGGCGGGGGACCTACAATGAGCAGTTCTTC; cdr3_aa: CATSDLQGRGTYNEQFF
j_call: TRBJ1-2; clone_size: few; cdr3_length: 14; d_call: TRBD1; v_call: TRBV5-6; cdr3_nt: TGTGCCAGCAGCTCCGGGACAGTGAACTATGGCTACACCTTC; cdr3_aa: CASSSGTVNYGYTF
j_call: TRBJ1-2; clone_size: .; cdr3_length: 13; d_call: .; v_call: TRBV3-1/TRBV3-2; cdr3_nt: TGTGCCAGCAGCCAAGTTTCCGGGTTGCGCTACACCTTC; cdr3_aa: CASSQVSGLRYTF
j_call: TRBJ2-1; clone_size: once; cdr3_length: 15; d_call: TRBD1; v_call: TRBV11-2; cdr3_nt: TGTGCCAGCAGCCTAAGGGACAGGGTCTACAATGAGCAGTTCTTC; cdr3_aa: CASSLRDRVYNEQFF
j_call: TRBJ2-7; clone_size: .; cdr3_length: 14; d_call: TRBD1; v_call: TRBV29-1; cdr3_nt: TGCAGCGTCGTCCACCCCGGGACAGGATATCAGCAGTACTTC; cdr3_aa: CSVVHPGTGYQQYF
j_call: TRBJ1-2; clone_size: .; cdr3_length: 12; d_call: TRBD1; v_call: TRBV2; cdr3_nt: TGTGCCAGCAATCTGGACAGGGAAGGCTACACCTTC; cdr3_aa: CASNLDREGYTF
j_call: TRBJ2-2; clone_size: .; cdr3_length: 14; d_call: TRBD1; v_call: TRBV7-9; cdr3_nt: TGTGCCAGCCGGGACAGGCACTACACCGGGGAGCTGTTTTTT; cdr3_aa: CASRDRHYTGELFF
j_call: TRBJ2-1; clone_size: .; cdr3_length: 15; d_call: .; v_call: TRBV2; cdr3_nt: TGTGCCAGCAGGCGCCTACAGGGTTCCTACAATGAGCAGTTCTTC; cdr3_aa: CASRRLQGSYNEQFF
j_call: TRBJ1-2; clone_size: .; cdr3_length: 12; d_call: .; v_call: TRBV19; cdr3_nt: TGTGCCAGTAGTATGGGCATATATGGCTACACCTTC; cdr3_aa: CASSMGIYGYTF
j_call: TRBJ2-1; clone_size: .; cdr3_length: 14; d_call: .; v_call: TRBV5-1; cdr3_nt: TGCGCCAGCAGCTCGGGGACACCTTCCAATGAGCAGTTCTTC; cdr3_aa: CASSSGTPSNEQFF
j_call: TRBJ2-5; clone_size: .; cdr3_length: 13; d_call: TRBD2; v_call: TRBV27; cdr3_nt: TGTGCCAGCAGACGGGGGGGACAAGAGACCCAGTACTTC; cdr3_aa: CASRRGGQETQYF
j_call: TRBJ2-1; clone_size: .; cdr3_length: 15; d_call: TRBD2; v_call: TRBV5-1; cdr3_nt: TGCGCCAGCAGCCCCAACGGCGGGGGGACTGATGAGCAGTTCTTC; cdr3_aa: CASSPNGGGTDEQFF
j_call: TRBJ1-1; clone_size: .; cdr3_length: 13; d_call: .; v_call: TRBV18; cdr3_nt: TGTGCCAGCTCACCACCGGGGACGGGGGGAGCTTTCTTT; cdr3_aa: CASSPPGTGGAFF
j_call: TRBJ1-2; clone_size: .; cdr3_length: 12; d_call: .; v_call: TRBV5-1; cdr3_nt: TGCGCCAGCAGCTTGGACAGCTATGGCTACACCTTC; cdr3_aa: CASSLDSYGYTF
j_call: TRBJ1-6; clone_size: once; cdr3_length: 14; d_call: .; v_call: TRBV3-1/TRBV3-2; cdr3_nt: TGTGCCAGCAGCCAAGATTTGAGGAATTCACCCCTCCACTTT; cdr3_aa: CASSQDLRNSPLHF
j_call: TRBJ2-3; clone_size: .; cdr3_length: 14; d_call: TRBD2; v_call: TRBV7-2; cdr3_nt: TGTGCCAGCAGCCCGAGGACTAGCGCAGATACGCAGTATTTT; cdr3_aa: CASSPRTSADTQYF
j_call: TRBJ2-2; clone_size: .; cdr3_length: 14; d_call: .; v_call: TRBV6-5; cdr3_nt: TGTGCCAGCAGTTCGGCAGGAGGAACCGGGGAGCTGTTTTTT; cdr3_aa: CASSSAGGTGELFF
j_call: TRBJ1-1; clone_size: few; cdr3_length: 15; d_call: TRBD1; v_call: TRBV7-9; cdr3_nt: TGTGCCAGCAGCGCCCTCAGGGGGCTGGGCACTGAAGCTTTCTTT; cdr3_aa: CASSALRGLGTEAFF
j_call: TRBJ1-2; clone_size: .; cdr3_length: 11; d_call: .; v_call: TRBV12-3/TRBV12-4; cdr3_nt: TGTGCCAGCAGGCGACAGGATGGCTACACCTTC; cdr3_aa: CASRRQDGYTF
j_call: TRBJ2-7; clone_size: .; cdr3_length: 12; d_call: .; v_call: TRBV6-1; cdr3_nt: TGTGCCAGCAGTGAAGCGGGGCAGGGAAGCGGGTTC; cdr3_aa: CASSEAGQGSGF
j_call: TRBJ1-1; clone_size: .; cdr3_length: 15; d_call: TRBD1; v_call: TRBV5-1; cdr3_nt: TGCGCCAGCAGCCCGGGGGACAGGGATCGGACTGAAGCTTTCTTT; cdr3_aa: CASSPGDRDRTEAFF
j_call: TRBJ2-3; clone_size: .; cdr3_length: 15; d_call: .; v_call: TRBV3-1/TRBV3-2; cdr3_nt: TGTGCCAGCAGCCAACTTGGACGACGGGGGGATACGCAGTATTTT; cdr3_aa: CASSQLGRRGDTQYF
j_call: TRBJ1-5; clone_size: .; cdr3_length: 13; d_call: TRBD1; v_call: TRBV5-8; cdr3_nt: TGTGCCAGCAGCCGGGACAGGGCACAGCCCCAGCATTTT; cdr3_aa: CASSRDRAQPQHF
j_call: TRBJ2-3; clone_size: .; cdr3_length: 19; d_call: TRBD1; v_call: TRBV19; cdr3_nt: TGTGCCAGTAGTCTACAGGGGGCGTCGGGCGGTGGGAAGCTAGATACGCAGTATTTT; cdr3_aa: CASSLQGASGGGKLDTQYF
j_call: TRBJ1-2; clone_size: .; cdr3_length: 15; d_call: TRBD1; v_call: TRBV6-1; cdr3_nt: TGTGCCAGCAGTGAAGCGACAGGGCCTAACTATGGCTACACCTTC; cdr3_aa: CASSEATGPNYGYTF
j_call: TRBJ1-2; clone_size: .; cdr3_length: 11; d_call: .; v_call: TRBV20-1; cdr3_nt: TGCAGTGCTAGAGTGCCAGATGGCTACACCTTC; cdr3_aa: CSARVPDGYTF
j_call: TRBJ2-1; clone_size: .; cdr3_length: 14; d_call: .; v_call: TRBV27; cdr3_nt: TGTGCCAGCAGTTCTCTTCAGCGCCACAATGAGCAGTTCTTC; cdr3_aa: CASSSLQRHNEQFF
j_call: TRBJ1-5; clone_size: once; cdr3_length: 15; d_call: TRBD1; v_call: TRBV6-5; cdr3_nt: TGTGCCAGCAGTTCAGGGGGCTGGAACAATCAGCCCCAGCATTTT; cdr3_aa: CASSSGGWNNQPQHF
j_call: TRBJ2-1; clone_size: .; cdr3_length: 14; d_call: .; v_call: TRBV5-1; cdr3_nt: TGCGCCAGCAGACTCGCCCGGACAGATGGTGAGCAGTTCTTC; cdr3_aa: CASRLARTDGEQFF
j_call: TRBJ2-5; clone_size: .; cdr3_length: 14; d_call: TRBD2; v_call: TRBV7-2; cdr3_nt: TGTGCCAGCAGCTTAGGACTAGCGGGAAAGACCCAGTACTTC; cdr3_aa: CASSLGLAGKTQYF
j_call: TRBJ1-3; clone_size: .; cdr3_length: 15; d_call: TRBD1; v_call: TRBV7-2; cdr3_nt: TGTGCCAGCAGCTTGGACAGGGACTTTGGAAACACCATATATTTT; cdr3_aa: CASSLDRDFGNTIYF
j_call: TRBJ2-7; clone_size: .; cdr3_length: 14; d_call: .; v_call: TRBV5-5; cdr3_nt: TGTGCCAGCAGCTTGGACGTAGATTCCTACGAGCAGTACTTC; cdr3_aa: CASSLDVDSYEQYF
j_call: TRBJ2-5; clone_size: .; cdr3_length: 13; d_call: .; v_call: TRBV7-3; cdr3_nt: TGTGCCAGCAGCCAGGTGGAGGGGGAGACCCAGTACTTC; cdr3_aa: CASSQVEGETQYF
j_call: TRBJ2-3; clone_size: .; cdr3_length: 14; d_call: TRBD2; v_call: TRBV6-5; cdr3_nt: TGTGCCAGCAGTCTAGCGGGGGGCCCCGATACGCAGTATTTT; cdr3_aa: CASSLAGGPDTQYF
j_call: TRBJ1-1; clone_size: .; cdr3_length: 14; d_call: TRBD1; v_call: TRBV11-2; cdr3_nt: TGTGCCAGCAGCTTAGTTCTGGCAGGGGGTTTAGCTTTCTTT; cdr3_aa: CASSLVLAGGLAFF
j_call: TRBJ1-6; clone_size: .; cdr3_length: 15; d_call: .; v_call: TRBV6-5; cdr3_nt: TGTGCCACCCAGAGCCCGTCAGGCGTCAATTCACCCCTCCACTTT; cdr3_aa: CATQSPSGVNSPLHF
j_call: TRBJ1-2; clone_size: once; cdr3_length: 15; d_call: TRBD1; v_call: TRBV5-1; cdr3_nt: TGCGCCAGCAGCTCACCGGGACAGGGGGCGGATGGCTACACCTTC; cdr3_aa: CASSSPGQGADGYTF
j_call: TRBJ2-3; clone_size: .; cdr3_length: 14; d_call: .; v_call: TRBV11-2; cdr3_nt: TGTGCCAGCAGCTTAGTTTGGGAGGCAGATACGCAGTATTTT; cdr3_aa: CASSLVWEADTQYF
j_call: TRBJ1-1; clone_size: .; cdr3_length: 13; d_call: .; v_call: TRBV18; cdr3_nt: TGTGCCAGCTCACCAGGCACGAACACTGAAGCTTTCTTT; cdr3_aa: CASSPGTNTEAFF
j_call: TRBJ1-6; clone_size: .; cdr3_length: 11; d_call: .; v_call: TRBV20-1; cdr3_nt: TGCAGTGCTAGAGATCTCTCACCCCTCCACTTT; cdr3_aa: CSARDLSPLHF
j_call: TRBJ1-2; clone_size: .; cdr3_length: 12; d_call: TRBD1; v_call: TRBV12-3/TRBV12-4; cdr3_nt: TGTGCCAGCAGTTTAGAAGGGGGCGGCTACACCTTC; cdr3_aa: CASSLEGGGYTF
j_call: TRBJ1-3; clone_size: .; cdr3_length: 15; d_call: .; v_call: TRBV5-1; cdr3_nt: TGCGCCAGCAGCGGGACATCAGGCTCTGGAAACACCATATATTTT; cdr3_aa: CASSGTSGSGNTIYF